This T cell receptor (beta chain) comes out of a study of T cells in women clearing cervical HPV infection. Overall study: Controls were women whose single incident HPV16 infection cleared within 12 months without precancer or cancer.

Concerning this clone itself: From the germline J gene comes the end of the CDR3, since the read stops 3 residues before it.

CDR1 SNHLY and CDR2 FYNNEI come from the germline V gene. The CDR3 sequence is 16 residues long. Trimming took 6 bases from V and 4 from J, leaving 16 bases between them. Clones were sequenced by immunoSEQ multiplex PCR, and TCRdb holds only the in-frame ones, with some missing. This sample's clone table lists about 34,000 clones. Material: blood buffy coat. This chain links TRBV2 with TRBJ1-6; TRBD1 is a possible D gene (5 bases). The receptor was derived from a woman between 18 and 69 years old with a cervical HPV16 infection that either progressed to CIN3+ or cleared (not recorded which). This CDR3 is CASRTSGVFYNSPLHF. The covered CDR3 bases are TGTGCCAGCAGGACTTCGGGGGTTTTTTATAATTCACCC. Combining the CDR3 with reference TRBV2 and TRBJ1-6 gives the whole variable domain EPEVTQTPSHQVTQMGQEVILRCVPISNHLYFYWYRQILGQKVEFLVSFYNNEISEKSEIFDDQFSVERPDGSNFTLKIRSTKLEDSAMYFCASRTSGVFYNSPLHFGNGTRLTVT.